The 23 T cell receptor beta chains presented below share a single source sample, sequenced in a study of T cells after posttransplantation cyclophosphamide. The data were produced by immunoSEQ multiplex PCR, yet TCRdb's version contains in-frame clones alone and is incomplete. The sample holds some 49,000 clones, about 90% seen once. The specimen was PBMCs. The receptor source for this set is a woman in her forties or fifties in good health and a related stem cell transplant donor.

The chain couples TRBV11-2 to TRBJ2-5; 7 bases agree with TRBD1. The V gene end was trimmed by 5 bases and the J gene end by 5 bases; junction bases not matched to a gene: 8. CDR3 length: 14 amino acids. Germline-derived CDR1 and CDR2 are SGHAT and FQNNGV. CDR3 sequence: CASSRTGAGETQYF. The CDR3 bases are TGTGCCAGCAGCCGAACAGGGGCAGGGGAGACCCAGTACTTC.

The chain couples TRBV12-1 to TRBJ1-4; the listed D gene, TRBD1, was not tested against the DNA. TRBV12-1 is flagged as a pseudogene. The CDR3 is made up of 14 amino acids. CDR3 DNA: TGTGCCAGCAGCTTTGCACAGGGGGTTGAAAAACTGTTTTTT. It is translated as CASSFAQGVEKLFF.

The chain joins TRBV6-4 to TRBJ1-2, with 7 bases that match TRBD1. The CDR3 contains 12 residues. V lost 4 bases, J lost 5 bases, and 1 base stayed unmatched. Germline assignment: CDR1 MRHNA and CDR2 SNTAGT. The chain's CDR3 is CASSARGYGYTF. CDR3 coding DNA: TGTGCCAGCAGTGCCAGGGGGTATGGCTACACCTTC.

V usage is TRBV19 and J usage is TRBJ2-1; tentative D call: TRBD2 (5 bases). CDR3 length: 15 amino acids. Deletions cut 2 bases from V and 4 bases from J, with 12 bases between. Germline CDR1 and CDR2: LNHDA and SQIVND (reference sequence). DNA for the CDR3: TGTGCCAGTAGTATAAAAGCGGCGGAATACAATGAGCAGTTCTTC. Translated, it gives CASSIKAAEYNEQFF.

The V call is TRBV29-1, the J call TRBJ2-1; TRBD1 matches at 8 bases. Germline loops: CDR1 SQVTM, CDR2 ANQGSEA. The CDR3 is 12 amino acids. J lost 11 bases, V lost 6 bases, and 9 bases had no gene match. CDR3 nucleotide sequence: TGCAGCGTCCGACAGGGGCCCGGAAAGCAGTTCTTC. This sequence encodes CSVRQGPGKQFF.

The chain uses TRBV19 and TRBJ2-3; TRBD2 is a possible D gene (5 bases). Trimming stripped 9 bases from V and 4 bases from J, with 14 bases between. CDR3 length: 13 residues. Germline V lookup: CDR1 LNHDA, CDR2 SQIVND (reference sequence). The CDR3 sequence: CASLHGSADTQYF. CDR3 coding DNA: TGTGCCAGCCTTCATGGGAGCGCAGATACGCAGTATTTT.

The gene calls are TRBV5-1 and TRBJ2-5; 7 bases fit TRBD1. Germline CDR1 is SGHRS and CDR2 is YFSETQ. CDR3 size: 16 residues. The trim removed 4 bases at V and 5 bases at J, leaving 14 bases unmatched. The CDR3 region has the DNA TGCGCCAGCAGCCAGTGGGACAGAGGGGTGAGGGAGACCCAGTACTTC. It is translated as CASSQWDRGVRETQYF.

This chain joins TRBV5-4 and TRBJ2-6, with D tentatively TRBD2 (5 bases). V was pared by 4 bases and J by 2 bases, with 10 bases between. The CDR3 consists of 15 residues. The germline gives CDR1 SGHNT, CDR2 YYREEE (reference sequence). CDR3 nucleotide sequence: TGTGCCAGCAGCCCGTTCGGGGCTGGGGCCAACGTCCTGACTTTC. Protein sequence: CASSPFGAGANVLTF.

The V gene is TRBV5-1, the J gene TRBJ2-1; 9 nucleotides agree with TRBD2. The CDR3 is 17 residues long. V lost 0 bases, J lost 4 bases, and 8 bases stayed unmatched. Germline-derived CDR1 and CDR2 are SGHRS and YFSETQ. CDR3 nucleotide sequence: TGCGCCAGCAGCTTGGGTGGAGGGACTAGCTCATACAATGAGCAGTTCTTC. It codes for CASSLGGGTSSYNEQFF.

This clone came up once. The chain has TRBV19 and TRBJ1-4, with TRBD1 identical over 7 bases. V was pared by 2 bases and J by 3 bases, with 3 bases of the junction left unmatched. The CDR3 consists of 15 residues. Germline loops: CDR1 LNHDA, CDR2 SQIVND (reference sequence). The CDR3 is CASSIMTGPNEKLFF. CDR3 nucleotides: TGTGCCAGTAGTATAATGACAGGGCCTAATGAAAAACTGTTTTTT. The complete variable domain, with remaining parts taken from reference TRBV19 and TRBJ1-4, reads DGGITQSPKYLFRKEGQNVTLSCEQNLNHDAMYWYRQDPGQGLRLIYYSQIVNDFQKGDIAEGYSVSREKKESFPLTVTSAQKNPTAFYLCASSIMTGPNEKLFFGSGTQLSVL.

J is TRBJ1-1 and V is TRBV6-5; weak D call: TRBD1 (6 bases). This CDR3 spans 13 amino acids. CDR1 and CDR2 (germline): MNHEY, SVGAGI. V was trimmed by 11 bases and J by 3 bases, leaving 16 bases between them. DNA of the CDR3: TGTGCCGCCTCTCTGGGGGCTTACACTGAAGCTTTCTTT. It encodes CAASLGAYTEAFF.

This clone was found once. One end of the junction is discordant with germline, which a read error may explain. The chain has TRBV28 and TRBJ1-2; D gene uncertain. Germline V gives CDR1 MDHEN, CDR2 SYDVKM. This CDR3 comprises 11 residues. The CDR3 sequence: CASRDGMRTSF. CDR3 DNA sequence: TGTGCCAGCAGGGATGGAATGAGGACTTCCTTC.

The CDR3, as DNA: TGTGCCAGCACCTCACAGCCAGATAATTCACCCCTCCACTTT. Its protein is CASTSQPDNSPLHF. The V gene is TRBV6-1, the J gene TRBJ1-6, with no clear D. V was shortened by 7 bases and J by 5 bases, with 12 bases between the two germline ends. The CDR3 runs 14 residues. From germline, CDR1 is MNHNS and CDR2 SASEGT.

The chain uses TRBV28 and TRBJ2-2; TRBD1 might be the D (6 bases). Germline-derived CDR1 and CDR2 are MDHEN and SYDVKM. The CDR3 length is 14 residues. Trimming cost V 5 bases and J 1 base, with 8 bases left between them. The CDR3 here is CASSGQMNTGELFF. The DNA for the CDR3 is TGTGCCAGCAGTGGACAGATGAACACCGGGGAGCTGTTTTTT.

The CDR3 bases are TGTGCCAGCAGCCAAGATTGGCTAGCGGGGGGCATGGAGCAGTACTTC. This sequence encodes CASSQDWLAGGMEQYF. This chain connects TRBV4-2 to TRBJ2-7; 11 bases match TRBD2. The junction had 8 bases not matched to a gene; V was cut back by 0 bases and J by 7 bases. CDR3 length: 16 residues. Germline values: CDR1 LGHNA, CDR2 YNFKEQ.

This clone appeared a single time. One end of the junction is discordant with germline, which a read error may explain. Other DNA variants within this sample encode the same CDR3. The chain carries TRBV11-1 and TRBJ1-6, with no clear D. From germline, CDR1 is SGHAT and CDR2 FQDESV (reference sequence). The CDR3 contains 16 residues. The CDR3 protein is CASSLSTASYNSPLHF. The CDR3 DNA is TGTGCCAGCAGCTTATCGACTGCCTCCTATAATTCCCCCCTCCACTTT.

The chain employs TRBV18 and TRBJ2-1, with 8 positions matching TRBD1. The CDR3 length is 14 residues. Germline V lookup: CDR1 KGHSH, CDR2 LQKENI. V lost 6 bases, J lost 15 bases, and 16 bases stayed unmatched. The CDR3 region is CASSTSANRGFLFF. CDR3 DNA sequence: TGTGCCAGCTCTACCTCGGCGAACAGGGGGTTTTTGTTCTTC.

V gene TRBV5-4 combines with J gene TRBJ2-3; D remains ambiguous. V dropped 4 bases and J dropped 3 bases, with 9 bases sitting between them. This CDR3 is built from 13 residues. CDR1 is SGHNT and CDR2 is YYREEE in the germline V gene (reference sequence). CDR3 loop: CASSQTPTDTQYF. Here the CDR3 DNA reads TGTGCCAGCAGCCAGACTCCTACAGATACGCAGTATTTT.

V is TRBV4-1 and J is TRBJ2-3, with 10 bases aligning to TRBD2. The CDR3 runs to 17 residues. J was trimmed by 5 bases and V by 1 base; bases with no gene match: 9. CDR1 is MGHRA and CDR2 is YSYEKL in the germline V gene. As DNA, the CDR3 is TGCGCCAGCAGCCAAGTTAGAATAGCGGGGGGTAGAGATACGCAGTATTTT. Protein: CASSQVRIAGGRDTQYF.

V gene TRBV5-6 combines with J gene TRBJ2-7; 11 bases are a match to TRBD2. V lost 2 bases and J lost 0; bases outside the gene matches: 4. The CDR3 consists of 16 residues. The V gene's germline CDR1 is SGHDT and CDR2 YYEEEE. CDR3 amino acids: CASSFRTSGRSYEQYF. DNA of the CDR3: TGTGCCAGCAGCTTTCGGACTAGCGGGCGCTCCTACGAGCAGTACTTC.

The V call is TRBV29-1, the J call TRBJ2-2; 8 bases map to TRBD2. Germline loops: CDR1 SQVTM, CDR2 ANQGSEA. The CDR3 covers 14 residues. J was trimmed by 5 bases and V by 7 bases; bases with no gene match: 9. As DNA, the CDR3 is TGCAGCGCTGGAGCGGGAGCCGAGACCGGGGAGCTGTTTTTT. Translating gives CSAGAGAETGELFF.

This clone was seen once. This chain links TRBV5-6 with TRBJ2-6; TRBD1 aligns across 8 bases. The CDR3 consists of 19 residues. The J segment lost 4 bases and the V segment lost 0 bases, leaving 12 bases of the junction unmatched. Germline-derived CDR1 and CDR2 are SGHDT and YYEEEE. The CDR3 reads CASSLGRGQGAIGANVLTF. The CDR3 nucleotides are TGTGCCAGCAGCTTGGGAAGGGGCCAGGGGGCGATCGGGGCCAACGTCCTGACTTTC.

The J gene is TRBJ2-1, the V gene TRBV11-2; TRBD2 agrees at 11 bases. This CDR3 is 17 amino acids long. V lost 3 bases to trimming and J lost 8 bases; unmatched junction nucleotides: 12. CDR1 is SGHAT and CDR2 is FQNNGV in the germline V gene. The CDR3 DNA reads TGTGCCAGCAGCTTTAGGCTAGCGGGGGGTCGGAAACATGAGCAGTTCTTC. It is translated as CASSFRLAGGRKHEQFF.